This entry concerns a single T cell receptor (beta chain). What it binds is unknown. The data were taken from a study of PD-1 blockade in classical Hodgkin lymphoma. Study-wide results and caveats: Exclusion applied to patients who initiated nivolumab less than 1 year following ASCT.

CDR3 length equals 13 residues. The V end was cut by 3 bases, the J end by 2 bases, with 9 bases between. Germline CDR1 SGHTS, CDR2 YDEGEE. Time point specified: cycle 4 day 1 (C4D1), after more than five weeks of nivolumab. Each patient relapsed following autologous stem cell transplantation, and prior brentuximab vedotin exposure differed. Magnetic negative selection was used to purify CD8+ T cells from thawed PBMCs. Only in-frame clones appear in the TCRdb table, and some are missing; sequencing was by immunoSEQ multiplex PCR. Among approximately 21,000 clones, 84% were seen once, and the ten largest hold 6% to 7.5%.

The sequencing used CD8+ T cells from blood, collected before the fourth cycle of nivolumab. The J gene is TRBJ2-7, the V gene TRBV5-8; D is unresolved. This receptor was obtained from a human donor with classical Hodgkin lymphoma. The CDR3 sequence: CASSSSPAYEQYF. The CDR3 DNA reads TGTGCCAGCAGCTCATCACCAGCCTACGAGCAGTACTTC.